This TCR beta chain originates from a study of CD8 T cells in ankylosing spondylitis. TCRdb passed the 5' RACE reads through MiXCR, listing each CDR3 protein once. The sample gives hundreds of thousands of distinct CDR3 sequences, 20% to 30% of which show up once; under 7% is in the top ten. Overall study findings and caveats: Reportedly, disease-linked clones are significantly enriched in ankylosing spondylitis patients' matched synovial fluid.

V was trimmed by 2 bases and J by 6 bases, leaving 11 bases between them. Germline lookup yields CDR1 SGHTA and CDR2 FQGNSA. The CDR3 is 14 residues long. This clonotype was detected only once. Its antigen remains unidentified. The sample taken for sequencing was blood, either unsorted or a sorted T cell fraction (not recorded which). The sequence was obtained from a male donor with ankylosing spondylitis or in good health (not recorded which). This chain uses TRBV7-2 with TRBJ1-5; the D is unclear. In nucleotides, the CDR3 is TGTGCCAGCAGCTTATTTAGAGCGAGTCAGCCCCAGCATTTT. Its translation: CASSLFRASQPQHF.